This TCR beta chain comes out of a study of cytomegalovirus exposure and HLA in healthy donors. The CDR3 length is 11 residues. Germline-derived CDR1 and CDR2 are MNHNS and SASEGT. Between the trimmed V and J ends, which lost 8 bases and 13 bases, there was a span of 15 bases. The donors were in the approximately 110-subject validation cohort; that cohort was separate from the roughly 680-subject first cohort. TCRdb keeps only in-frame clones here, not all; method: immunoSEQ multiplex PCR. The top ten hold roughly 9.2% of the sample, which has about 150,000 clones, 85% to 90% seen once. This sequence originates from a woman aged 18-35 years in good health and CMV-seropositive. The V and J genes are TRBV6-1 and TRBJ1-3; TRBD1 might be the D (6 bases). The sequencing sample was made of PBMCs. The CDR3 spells CASRRGAPIYF. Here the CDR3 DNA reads TGTGCCAGCCGGCGGGGGGCTCCGATATATTTT.